The source of this T cell receptor (beta chain) is a study of blood T cell repertoires in COVID-19. About the study: There were acute and convalescent COVID-19 samples, and they came from the United States, Italy and Spain. The analysed material was cDNA or gDNA that came from T cells, B-cell-depleted T cells, or PBMCs.

The ends were cut back, 5 bases at V and 8 bases at J, with 15 bases in the middle. Germline V gene lookup returns CDR1 SGHTA and CDR2 FQGTGA. The CDR3 runs 13 residues. In the authors' workflow: Nucleated cell number was recorded as an estimate derived from reference gene primer amplification. The assay was immunoSEQ multiplex PCR, and TCRdb's table has in-frame clones only and misses some. The DNA was the basis for D and trimming; V, J and clone size are from that table. The repertoire holds about 120,000 clones, with under 80% as singletons. The sample was peripheral blood. This sequence originates from an older man with acute or convalescent COVID-19. The chain joins TRBV7-3 to TRBJ1-1, with D tentatively TRBD1 (5 bases). The CDR3 loop is CASSAGTPREAFF. The CDR3 bases are TGTGCCAGCAGCGCGGGGACGCCTAGGGAAGCTTTCTTT.